The 12 T cell receptor beta chains below all came from one sample that was sequenced in a study of T-cell reconstitution after alpha-beta-depleted transplantation in children. Preparing the TCRbeta library involved the use of unique molecular identifiers. Each CDR3 protein gets one entry after TCRdb re-called the PCR reads with MiXCR. The table records 350,000 to 500,000 distinct CDR3 sequences, 43% of them present only once. The material was PBMCs, obtained before TCRalphabeta/CD19-depleted stem cell transplant. The receptors stem from a girl aged 2 to 9 with aplastic anemia, due to receive a stem cell transplant.

This clonotype has at least ten counts. The rearrangement uses TRBV12-3 or TRBV12-4 and TRBJ2-7, with D tentatively TRBD1 (6 bases). The ends were cut back, 3 bases at V and 3 bases at J, with 15 bases in the middle. CDR3 size: 15 residues. The chain's CDR3 is CASSFYPPQGYEQYF. The DNA of the CDR3 is TGTGCCAGCAGTTTCTACCCCCCACAGGGCTACGAGCAGTACTTC.

This chain uses TRBV29-1 with TRBJ2-2; D is unresolved. V lost 3 bases to trimming and J lost 1 base, with 6 bases between them. The CDR3 covers 13 residues. CDR1 SQVTM and CDR2 ANQGSEA come from the germline V gene. CDR3 sequence (DNA): TGCAGCGTTGATGTCGGGAACACCGGGGAGCTGTTTTTT. It specifies CSVDVGNTGELFF.

This clonotype was counted only a few times. The chain recombines TRBV11-2 with TRBJ2-3; D remains unclear. V lost 5 bases and J 6 bases, leaving 9 bases between the germline ends. The CDR3 extends over 12 amino acids. Germline CDR1 SGHAT, CDR2 FQNNGV. This CDR3 reads CASSLRSDTQYF. DNA for the CDR3: TGTGCCAGCAGCCTCAGGTCCGATACGCAGTATTTT.

The J gene is TRBJ1-1, the V gene TRBV20-1; D is ambiguous. CDR1 is DFQATT, CDR2 SNEGSKA, per germline (reference sequence). Trimming shortened V by 4 bases and J by 0 bases, and 9 bases separated the two germline ends. The CDR3 loop spans 13 amino acids. In DNA form, the CDR3 reads TGCAGTGCTACGAGAGTAATGAACACTGAAGCTTTCTTT. Its translation is CSATRVMNTEAFF.

This clonotype was seen repeatedly, ten times or more. The V and J genes are TRBV25-1 and TRBJ2-1; 10 bases align to TRBD2. Trimming cost V 5 bases and J 3 bases; bases outside gene matches: 7. The CDR3 sequence is 16 residues long. The V gene's germline CDR1 is MGHDK and CDR2 SYGVNS. CDR3 sequence (DNA): TGTGCCAGCAGTCCACGGACTAGCGGATTCTACAATGAGCAGTTCTTC. Amino acid sequence: CASSPRTSGFYNEQFF. The whole variable domain, filled in from reference TRBV25-1 and TRBJ2-1, reads EADIYQTPRYLVIGTGKKITLECSQTMGHDKMYWYQQDPGMELHLIHYSYGVNSTEKGDLSSESTVSRIRTEHFPLTLESARPSHTSQYLCASSPRTSGFYNEQFFGPGTRLTVL.

V usage is TRBV29-1 and J usage is TRBJ1-1; D is uncertain. This CDR3 has 12 residues. Germline V lookup: CDR1 SQVTM, CDR2 ANQGSEA. V shed 8 bases and J shed 0 bases, with 10 bases lying between them. CDR3 sequence reads: CSPGLLNTEAFF. The CDR3 DNA is TGCAGCCCTGGACTCCTGAACACTGAAGCTTTCTTT.

The V call is TRBV2, the J call TRBJ2-1; TRBD2 aligns across 8 bases. Losses at the gene ends were 6 bases for V and 14 bases for J; bases not matched to a gene: 12. This CDR3 region has 13 residues. Germline CDR1 and CDR2: SNHLY and FYNNEI. The CDR3 sequence: CASRNSGKAVEFF. In nucleotides, the CDR3 is TGTGCCAGCAGGAATAGCGGGAAAGCGGTGGAGTTCTTC.

The chain recombines TRBV6-5 with TRBJ2-2; no clear D. CDR1 and CDR2 (germline): MNHEY, SVGAGI. Trimming shortened V by 0 bases and J by 6 bases, and 2 bases separated the two germline ends. The CDR3 spans 12 residues. CDR3 nucleotides: TGTGCCAGCAGTTACTCGCCCGGGGAGCTGTTTTTT. This gives the protein CASSYSPGELFF.

The chain couples TRBV7-2 to TRBJ2-3; D is undetermined. The CDR3 contains 12 residues. Trimming pared 4 bases from V and 4 bases from J, leaving 6 bases between. Looked up from germline, CDR1 is SGHTA and CDR2 is FQGNSA. CDR3 sequence reads: CASSYGSDTQYF. Here the CDR3 DNA reads TGTGCCAGCAGCTATGGGTCAGATACGCAGTATTTT.

This clonotype has a handful of counts. V and J are TRBV7-6 and TRBJ2-6; TRBD2 matches 10 bases. Unmatched junction bases numbered 17, after V lost 1 base and J lost 2 bases. Germline V lookup: CDR1 SGHVS, CDR2 FNYEAQ. This CDR3 comprises 22 residues. CDR3: CASSLGPLEPKREGAGANVLTF. The CDR3 nucleotides are TGTGCCAGCAGCTTAGGGCCGTTGGAGCCGAAGCGGGAGGGAGCTGGGGCCAACGTCCTGACTTTC. The full variable domain, completed using reference TRBV7-6 and TRBJ2-6, is GAGVSQSPRYKVTKRGQDVALRCDPISGHVSLYWYRQALGQGPEFLTYFNYEAQQDKSGLPNDRFSAERPEGSISTLTIQRTEQRDSAMYRCASSLGPLEPKREGAGANVLTFGAGSRLTVL.

The chain joins TRBV6-1 to TRBJ1-2; D uncertain. The CDR3 is 14 amino acids. The germline V and J ends were trimmed by 1 base and 5 bases, with 11 bases remaining between them. Germline values: CDR1 MNHNS, CDR2 SASEGT. The CDR3 spells CASSEGQGSYGYTF. In nucleotides, the CDR3 is TGTGCCAGCAGTGAAGGCCAAGGGAGTTATGGCTACACCTTC.

V is TRBV5-1 and J is TRBJ2-2, with 7 bases fitting TRBD1. The CDR3 totals 14 residues. After removal of 4 bases from V and 8 bases from J, the junction contained 8 bases not matched to a gene. CDR1 SGHRS and CDR2 YFSETQ come from the germline V gene. DNA for the CDR3: TGCGCCAGCAGCATACCCGACAGGGCTGGGGAGCTGTTTTTT. This translates into CASSIPDRAGELFF.